The present entry profiles one T cell receptor beta chain with its context. Which antigen it targets is not known. No much larger clone exists at a distance of one base, and base qualities are not known. Libraries were built with RT-PCR. These reads were obtained on a NextSeq 550. The public reads were run again by TCRdb, first through fastp at Q25 and then through MiXCR, and only productive beta chains were kept. Merged by CDR3 protein, the rows form single entries marked with the most common genes and DNA. The sample table contains approximately 160,000 distinct CDR3 sequences; only one count was recorded for approximately 22% of them. Roughly a quarter of the sample lies in the top ten. The CDR3 runs 12 amino acids, cysteine and phenylalanine included. Here the CDR3 DNA is all that survives: 36 bases in frame from base 1. Trimming takes 6 bases from V and 9 bases from J, and the germline ends sit 12 bases apart.

This entry belongs to a study of patients and donors after allogeneic stem cell transplantation (TCRdb year 2020). Source material: blood, either unsorted or a sorted T cell fraction (not recorded which). The receptor was derived from a human donor who was either an allogeneic HSCT recipient or a stem cell or donor lymphocyte infusion donor (not recorded which). It is not recorded whose cells these are; they may come from a transplant donor. The receptor chain draws on TRBV12-3 or TRBV12-4 and TRBJ2-1; no D gene call is confident. The encoded CDR3 is CASSTNRIEQFF. The base sequence is TGTGCCAGCAGCACCAATCGGATTGAGCAGTTCTTC.